The 23 T cell receptor beta chains in this list originate from one sample, sequenced in a study of glioma-infiltrating T cells. The iRepertoire nested amplicon-rescue multiplex PCR amplified TCR alpha and beta CDR3s from RNA. Each CDR3 protein gets one entry after TCRdb re-called the multiplex PCR reads with MiXCR. The sample yields about 130,000 distinct CDR3 sequences, approximately 26% seen once. The sequenced sample consisted of glioma tissue, nonneoplastic brain tissue, or PBMCs (not recorded which). These receptors were taken from a human donor with low-grade glioma or glioblastoma, undergoing nonglioma brain surgery, or in good health (not recorded which).

V is TRBV20-1 and J is TRBJ2-3; 12 nucleotides line up with TRBD2. Germline V gene sequence: CDR1 DFQATT, CDR2 SNEGSKA (reference sequence). This CDR3 has 16 amino acids. With V trimmed by 3 bases and J by 2 bases, 6 bases remained unmatched. Here the CDR3 DNA reads TGCAGTGCTAGGGGACTAGCGGGCCCAGCCACAGATACGCAGTATTTT. Amino acid sequence: CSARGLAGPATDTQYF.

This clonotype was detected only a few times. The chain couples TRBV19 to TRBJ1-1, with TRBD1 matching over 8 bases. The V segment lost 4 bases and the J segment 3 bases; nucleotides outside the gene matches: 10. Germline CDR1 reads LNHDA; CDR2 reads SQIVND (reference sequence). The CDR3 has 16 amino acids. For the CDR3, the DNA is TGTGCCAGTAGTACCTATCACGGACAGGGTGACACTGAAGCTTTCTTT. This sequence encodes CASSTYHGQGDTEAFF.

In its sample, this clonotype ranks as medium-sized. The V call is TRBV20-1, the J call TRBJ2-7; D perhaps matches TRBD2 (7 bases). Germline CDR1 and CDR2: DFQATT and SNEGSKA (reference sequence). V dropped 1 base and J dropped 6 bases, with 19 bases sitting between them. The CDR3 covers 15 residues. The CDR3 loop reads CSARVPGGSLGEQYV. DNA of the CDR3: TGCAGTGCTAGAGTACCGGGGGGCTCCCTTGGCGAGCAGTACGTC.

This clonotype was counted many times. The V call is TRBV12-3 or TRBV12-4, the J call TRBJ2-2; D is ambiguous. The CDR3 has 15 residues. V was cut by 5 bases and J by 5 bases, with 15 bases left in between. The CDR3 spells CASSPRTLRTGELFF. CDR3 DNA: TGTGCCAGCAGTCCAAGGACCCTGAGGACCGGGGAGCTGTTTTTT.

This clonotype was detected ten times or more. The rearrangement joins TRBV24-1 to TRBJ2-1; D may correspond to TRBD1 or TRBD2 (5 bases each). CDR3 length: 14 amino acids. Looked up from germline, CDR1 is KGHDR and CDR2 is SFDVKD. Between the trimmed V and J ends, which lost 3 bases and 11 bases, there was a span of 16 bases. The CDR3 nucleotides read TGTGCCACCAGTGATCCCGGGACGGAGAATAAGCAGTTCTTC. Its translation: CATSDPGTENKQFF.

This clonotype was detected a few times. The chain links TRBV6-1 to TRBJ2-3; D is perhaps TRBD1 (5 bases). This CDR3 has 16 residues. Per germline, CDR1 MNHNS and CDR2 SASEGT. Trimming removed 6 bases at V and 2 bases at J, with 18 bases between. CDR3 sequence (DNA): TGTGCCAGCAGCCGACGGGTCTGGGGCCCCACAGATACGCAGTATTTT. Protein: CASSRRVWGPTDTQYF.

The rearrangement joins TRBV3-1 to TRBJ2-4; no clear D. Deletions cut 1 base from V and 7 bases from J, with 11 bases between. The CDR3 loop spans 14 amino acids. CDR1 LGHDT and CDR2 YNNKEL come from the germline V gene (reference sequence). This chain's CDR3 is CASSQVGQWNIQYF. The CDR3 DNA reads as TGTGCCAGCAGCCAAGTTGGTCAGTGGAACATTCAGTACTTC.

This clonotype has at least ten counts. The rearrangement joins TRBV27 to TRBJ1-1; 8 nucleotides line up with TRBD1. Germline V CDR1 and CDR2: MNHEY, SMNVEV (reference sequence). V gave up 5 bases and J gave up 8 bases; unmatched junction bases: 13. This CDR3 has 15 amino acids. The CDR3 DNA reads TGTGCCAGCAGTCCGTGGACAGGGAGAATCCCCGAAGCTTTCTTT. It is translated as CASSPWTGRIPEAFF.

Many counts were recorded for this clonotype. This chain links TRBV7-2 with TRBJ2-5; D unresolved. CDR1 is SGHTA and CDR2 is FQGNSA in the germline V gene. Trimming removed 0 bases at V and 0 bases at J, with 8 bases between. The CDR3 has 15 amino acids. CDR3 amino acids: CASSLAGLHQETQYF. DNA for the CDR3: TGTGCCAGCAGCTTAGCGGGCCTACACCAAGAGACCCAGTACTTC.

This clonotype appeared many times. The V call is TRBV4-1, the J call TRBJ1-5; D is possibly TRBD1 (5 bases). Germline V gives CDR1 MGHRA, CDR2 YSYEKL. This CDR3 is 16 amino acids long. Between the trimmed V and J ends, which lost 3 bases and 0 bases, there was a span of 12 bases. The CDR3 DNA reads TGCGCCAGCAGCCATCTTCCAGGGTCTAGCAATCAGCCCCAGCATTTT. Its protein is CASSHLPGSSNQPQHF.

J is TRBJ1-1 and V is TRBV2; no clear D gene. The V gene's germline CDR1 is SNHLY and CDR2 FYNNEI. The CDR3 length is 15 residues. V lost 0 bases, J lost 1 base, and 9 bases lay in between. CDR3 sequence reads: CASSEALQRNTEAFF. The CDR3 nucleotides read TGTGCCAGCAGTGAAGCGCTTCAGCGGAACACTGAAGCTTTCTTT.

This clonotype was picked up a small number of times. The chain is built from TRBV5-4 and TRBJ1-1, with 7 nucleotides matching TRBD1. Germline V gene lookup returns CDR1 SGHNT and CDR2 YYREEE (reference sequence). V lost 2 bases and J lost 3; bases outside the gene matches: 1. The CDR3 length is 13 residues. The CDR3 bases are TGTGCCAGCAGCTTTACAGGGGACACTGAAGCTTTCTTT. Protein sequence: CASSFTGDTEAFF. The entire variable domain, with the rest obtained from reference TRBV5-4 and TRBJ1-1, is as follows: ETGVTQSPTHLIKTRGQQVTLRCSSQSGHNTVSWYQQALGQGPQFIFQYYREEENGRGNFPPRFSGLQFPNYSSELNVNALELDDSALYLCASSFTGDTEAFFGQGTRLTVV.

The chain links TRBV12-3 or TRBV12-4 to TRBJ1-4; no firm D call. V shed 5 bases and J shed 5 bases, with 9 bases lying between them. The CDR3 totals 13 residues. CDR3 sequence: CASSTGRNEKLFF. Here the CDR3 DNA reads TGTGCCAGCAGTACCGGACGGAATGAAAAACTGTTTTTT.

The chain links TRBV12-3 or TRBV12-4 to TRBJ2-1; no clear D. The CDR3 has 12 residues. Trimming took off 6 bases at V and 4 bases at J, with 7 bases between the two ends. The CDR3 protein is CASRGPYNEQFF. Here the CDR3 DNA reads TGTGCCAGCAGAGGCCCTTACAATGAGCAGTTCTTC.

This clonotype was detected many times. The J gene is TRBJ1-5, the V gene TRBV7-2, with TRBD1 matching 9 bases. From germline, CDR1 is SGHTA and CDR2 FQGNSA. V dropped 2 bases and J dropped 7; count of bases not matched to a gene: 6. CDR3 size: 15 residues. The CDR3 region is CASSLSGTGKQPQHF. The CDR3, as DNA: TGTGCCAGCAGCTTATCTGGGACAGGGAAACAGCCCCAGCATTTT.

The rearrangement joins TRBV6-1 to TRBJ2-3, with a possible D match to TRBD1 (5 bases). V lost 5 bases and J 3 bases, leaving 21 bases between the germline ends. CDR1 and CDR2 from the germline V gene are MNHNS and SASEGT. The CDR3 is 17 residues long. CDR3 nucleotides: TGTGCCAGCAGTTATACAGGCGCGCGTTCCCGGACAGATACGCAGTATTTT. Translation: CASSYTGARSRTDTQYF.

The V and J genes are TRBV10-3 and TRBJ2-1, with TRBD1 matching over 10 bases. Germline V gene sequence: CDR1 ENHRY, CDR2 SYGVKD. The CDR3 is made up of 13 amino acids. The ends lost 10 bases at V and 4 bases at J; junction bases unmatched: 4. CDR3 protein: CATGQGGYNEQFF. The CDR3 nucleotides are TGTGCCACCGGACAGGGGGGGTACAATGAGCAGTTCTTC.

On this clonotype: The germline gene is not matched at one end of the junction; a read error may be the cause. The rearrangement uses TRBV6-2 or TRBV6-3 and TRBJ2-3; TRBD2 might be the D (5 bases). CDR3 length equals 16 residues. Germline V gene data show CDR1 as MNHEY and CDR2 as SVGEGT. In DNA form, the CDR3 reads TGTGCCACCAGTGATTCCTTGGGAGTAGGGACAGATACGCAGTATTTT. Protein sequence: CATSDSLGVGTDTQYF.

This clonotype showed up many times. The V gene is TRBV20-1, the J gene TRBJ2-5, with TRBD2 matching 12 bases. The V segment lost 6 bases and the J segment 4 bases; nucleotides outside the gene matches: 12. CDR3 length: 16 residues. The germline gives CDR1 DFQATT, CDR2 SNEGSKA (reference sequence). The CDR3 spells CSAGGGLAGPGETQYF. CDR3 DNA: TGCAGTGCCGGAGGGGGACTAGCGGGCCCCGGAGAGACCCAGTACTTC.

This clonotype showed up many times. This chain connects TRBV27 to TRBJ2-2; 8 bases map to TRBD2. After removal of 3 bases from V and 0 bases from J, the junction contained 3 bases not matched to a gene. Germline V gene data show CDR1 as MNHEY and CDR2 as SMNVEV (reference sequence). The CDR3 has 16 residues. The CDR3: CASSFLAGSNTGELFF. The CDR3 DNA reads TGTGCCAGCAGTTTTTTAGCGGGGTCGAACACCGGGGAGCTGTTTTTT.

This clonotype was found many times. V gene TRBV24-1 combines with J gene TRBJ1-1, with a tentative D call TRBD1 (5 bases). Germline V gene lookup returns CDR1 KGHDR and CDR2 SFDVKD. CDR3 length equals 15 residues. V was trimmed by 9 bases and J by 3 bases, leaving 19 bases between them. This chain's CDR3 is CATRGKGTRHTEAFF. The CDR3, as DNA: TGTGCCACCCGGGGGAAGGGGACGAGGCACACTGAAGCTTTCTTT.

Note on this clonotype: The junction departs from germline at one end; a sequencing error may be responsible. This chain connects TRBV4-1 to TRBJ2-3; 8 nucleotides agree with TRBD1. This CDR3 contains 15 residues. The germline V gene encodes CDR1 MGHRA and CDR2 YSYEKL. The CDR3: CVSSQTGAPPDTQYF. The CDR3 DNA reads TGCGTCAGCAGCCAGACAGGGGCGCCCCCAGATACGCAGTATTTT.

The sample holds many counts of this clonotype. V is TRBV7-2 and J is TRBJ2-3; 8 bases are a match to TRBD2. Germline loops: CDR1 SGHTA, CDR2 FQGNSA. The CDR3 consists of 16 residues. Germline trimming cut 0 bases from V and 0 bases from J; bases unmatched to any gene: 2. CDR3: CASSLAQRGSTDTQYF. CDR3 DNA: TGTGCCAGCAGCTTAGCACAGCGGGGGAGCACAGATACGCAGTATTTT.